The sequence of this T cell receptor (beta chain) was determined in a study of T cell repertoires in cytomegalovirus infection. Overall study: Public TCR beta signatures provided an indication of both CMV infection and a matching HLA type.

Each CDR3 protein gets one entry after TCRdb re-called the reads with MiXCR. The data contain fewer than 250,000 distinct CDR3 sequences, roughly an eighth of them singletons. Findings of the study overall: Adding up the frequency of public TCR beta families identified people who carried CMV plus the relevant HLA. CMV-specific HLA-C-restricted TCR beta clonotypes dominated the ex vivo response.

Trimming removed 4 bases from V and 0 bases from J, with 6 bases in between. The CDR3 runs 13 residues. Looked up from germline, CDR1 is ENHRY and CDR2 is SYGVKD. A remark on this clonotype: Antigen: not known.

This chain joins TRBV10-3 and TRBJ1-1; D not certain. This receptor was identified in a human donor in good health (CMV status not recorded). Some clones in this sample may be carry-over from other donors' samples. The sequenced sample consisted of PBMCs. The CDR3 DNA reads TGTGCCATCAGTGTAGACTTGAACACTGAAGCTTTCTTT. Residues: CAISVDLNTEAFF.